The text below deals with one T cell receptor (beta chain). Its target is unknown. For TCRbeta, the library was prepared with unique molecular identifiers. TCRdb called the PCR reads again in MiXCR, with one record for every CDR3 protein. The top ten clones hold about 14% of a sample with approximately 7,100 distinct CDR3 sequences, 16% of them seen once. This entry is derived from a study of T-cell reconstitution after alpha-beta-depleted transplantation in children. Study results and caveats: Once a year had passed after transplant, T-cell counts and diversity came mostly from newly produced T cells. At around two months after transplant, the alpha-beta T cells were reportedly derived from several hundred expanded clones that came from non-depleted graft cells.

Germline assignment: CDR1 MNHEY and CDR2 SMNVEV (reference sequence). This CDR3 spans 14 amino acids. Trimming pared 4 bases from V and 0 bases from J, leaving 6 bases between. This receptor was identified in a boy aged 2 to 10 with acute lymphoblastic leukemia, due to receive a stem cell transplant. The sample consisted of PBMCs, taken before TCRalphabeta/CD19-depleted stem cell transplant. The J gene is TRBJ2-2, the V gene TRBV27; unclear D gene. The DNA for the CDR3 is TGTGCCAGCAGTTGGACGCCGAACACCGGGGAGCTGTTTTTT. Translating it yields CASSWTPNTGELFF.